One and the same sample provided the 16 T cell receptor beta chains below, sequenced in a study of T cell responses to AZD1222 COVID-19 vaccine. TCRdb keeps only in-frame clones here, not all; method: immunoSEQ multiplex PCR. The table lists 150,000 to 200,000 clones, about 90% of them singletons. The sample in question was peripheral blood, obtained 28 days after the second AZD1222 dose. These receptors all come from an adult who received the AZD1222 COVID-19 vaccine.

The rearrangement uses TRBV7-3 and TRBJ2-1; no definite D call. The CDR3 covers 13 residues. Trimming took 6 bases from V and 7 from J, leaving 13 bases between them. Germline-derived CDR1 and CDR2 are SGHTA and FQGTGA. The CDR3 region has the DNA TGTGCCAGCAGTTTAGGTCTCGAGAATGAGCAGTTCTTC. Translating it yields CASSLGLENEQFF. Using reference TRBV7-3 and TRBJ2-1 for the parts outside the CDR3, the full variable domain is GAGVSQTPSNKVTEKGKYVELRCDPISGHTALYWYRQSLGQGPEFLIYFQGTGAADDSGLPNDRFFAVRPEGSVSTLKIQRTERGDSAVYLCASSLGLENEQFFGPGTRLTVL.

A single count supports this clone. CDR3 sequence: CASSPQGRRAGNTIYF. CDR3 bases: TGTGCCAGCTCACCACAGGGCAGGCGGGCAGGAAACACCATATATTTT. This chain links TRBV18 with TRBJ1-3; no clear D gene. This CDR3 comprises 16 residues. The V gene lost 1 base and the J gene lost 4 bases, with 14 bases spanning the gap. Germline values: CDR1 KGHSH, CDR2 LQKENI.

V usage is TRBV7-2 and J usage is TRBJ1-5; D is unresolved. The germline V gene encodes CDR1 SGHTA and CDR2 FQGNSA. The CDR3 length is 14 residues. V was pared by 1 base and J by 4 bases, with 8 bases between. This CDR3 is CASSLEMRNQPQHF. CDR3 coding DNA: TGTGCCAGCAGCTTAGAGATGAGGAATCAGCCCCAGCATTTT.

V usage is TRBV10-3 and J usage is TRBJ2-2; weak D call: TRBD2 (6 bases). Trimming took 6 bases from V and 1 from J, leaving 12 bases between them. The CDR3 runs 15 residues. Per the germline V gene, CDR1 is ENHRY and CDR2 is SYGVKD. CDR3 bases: TGTGCCATCAGGGGGGATAGCGGGAACACCGGGGAGCTGTTTTTT. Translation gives CAIRGDSGNTGELFF.

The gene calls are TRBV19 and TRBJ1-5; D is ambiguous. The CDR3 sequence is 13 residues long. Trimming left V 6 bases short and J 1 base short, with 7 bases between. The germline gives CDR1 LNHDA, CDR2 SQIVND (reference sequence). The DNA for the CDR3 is TGTGCCAGTAGAACTGACAGCAATCAGCCCCAGCATTTT. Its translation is CASRTDSNQPQHF.

As DNA, the CDR3 is TGTGCCAGCAGCTTAGGCGGACAAGAGGCAAGCTATGGCTACACCTTC. Its translation: CASSLGGQEASYGYTF. V and J are TRBV7-2 and TRBJ1-2; D may be TRBD1 (5 bases). Germline CDR1 and CDR2: SGHTA and FQGNSA. Trimming removed 1 base from V and 4 bases from J, with 16 bases in between. The CDR3 contains 16 residues.

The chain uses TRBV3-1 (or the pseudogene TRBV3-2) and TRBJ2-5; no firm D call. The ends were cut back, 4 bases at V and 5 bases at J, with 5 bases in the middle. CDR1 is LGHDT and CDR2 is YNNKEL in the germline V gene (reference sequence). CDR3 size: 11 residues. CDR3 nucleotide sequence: TGTGCCAGCAGCCTCTCCGAGACCCAGTACTTC. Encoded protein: CASSLSETQYF.

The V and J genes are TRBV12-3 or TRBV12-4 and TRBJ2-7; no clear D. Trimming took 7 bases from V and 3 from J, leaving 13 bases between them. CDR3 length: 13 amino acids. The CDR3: CASTATESYEQYF. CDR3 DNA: TGTGCCAGCACGGCCACAGAGAGCTACGAGCAGTACTTC.

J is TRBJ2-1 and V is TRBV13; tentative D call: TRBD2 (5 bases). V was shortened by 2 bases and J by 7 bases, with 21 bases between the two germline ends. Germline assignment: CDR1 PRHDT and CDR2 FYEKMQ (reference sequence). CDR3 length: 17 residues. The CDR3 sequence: CASSLIVLWETRNEQFF. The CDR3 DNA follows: TGTGCCAGCAGCTTAATTGTTTTGTGGGAGACGCGAAATGAGCAGTTCTTC.

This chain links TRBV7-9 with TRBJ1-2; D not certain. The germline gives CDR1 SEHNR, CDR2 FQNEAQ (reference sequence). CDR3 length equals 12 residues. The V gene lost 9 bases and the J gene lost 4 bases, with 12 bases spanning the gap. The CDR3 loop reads CASFSFGYGYTF. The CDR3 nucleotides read TGTGCCAGTTTCAGCTTTGGCTATGGCTACACCTTC.

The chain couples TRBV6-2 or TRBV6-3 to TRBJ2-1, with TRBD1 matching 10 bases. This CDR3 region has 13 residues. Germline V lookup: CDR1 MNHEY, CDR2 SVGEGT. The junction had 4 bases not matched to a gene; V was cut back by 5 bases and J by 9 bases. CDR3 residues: CASSRQGAGEQFF. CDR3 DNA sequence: TGTGCCAGCAGTCGACAGGGGGCGGGTGAGCAGTTCTTC.

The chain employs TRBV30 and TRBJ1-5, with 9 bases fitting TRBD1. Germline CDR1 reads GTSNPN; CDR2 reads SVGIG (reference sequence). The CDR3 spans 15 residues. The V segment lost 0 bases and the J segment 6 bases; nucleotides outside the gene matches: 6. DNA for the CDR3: TGTGCCTGGAGTGTCGGCGGGACAGGGATTCAGCCCCAGCATTTT. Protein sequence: CAWSVGGTGIQPQHF.

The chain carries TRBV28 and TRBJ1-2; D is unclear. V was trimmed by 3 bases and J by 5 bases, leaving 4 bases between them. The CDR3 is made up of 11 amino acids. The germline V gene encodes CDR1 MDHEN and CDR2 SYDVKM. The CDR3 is CASSFLYGYTF. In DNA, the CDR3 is TGTGCCAGCAGTTTTCTTTATGGCTACACCTTC.

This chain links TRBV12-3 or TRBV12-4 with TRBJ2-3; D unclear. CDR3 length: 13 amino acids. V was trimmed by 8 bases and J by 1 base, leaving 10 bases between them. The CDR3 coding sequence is TGTGCCAGCCTGGCCATAGGCACAGATACGCAGTATTTT. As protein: CASLAIGTDTQYF.

CDR3 in DNA: TGTGCCGGAAGGACAGGCTCTGGAAACACCATATATTTT. This translates into CAGRTGSGNTIYF. The rearrangement links TRBV2 to TRBJ1-3, with TRBD1 identical over 7 bases. The CDR3 is 13 residues long. Germline V gives CDR1 SNHLY, CDR2 FYNNEI. V lost 11 bases and J lost 0; bases outside the gene matches: 4.

The CDR3 nucleotides read TGTGCCAGCAGTCCATACGGGGTCGAGACCCAGTACTTC. This translates into CASSPYGVETQYF. The chain combines TRBV28 with TRBJ2-5; D is perhaps TRBD2 (5 bases). The V gene's germline CDR1 is MDHEN and CDR2 SYDVKM. V lost 5 bases to trimming and J lost 5 bases, with 12 bases between them. CDR3 length: 13 amino acids.